Sequencing of this T cell receptor (beta chain) was carried out in a study of OX40 agonist ivuxolimab in advanced cancers. Sequencing was performed with immunoSEQ multiplex PCR; in TCRdb, only in-frame clones are kept and a portion is missing. The sample lists about 48,000 clones; roughly 84% were seen once. The receptor was isolated from an adult with an advanced solid tumor such as melanoma, head and neck, liver or kidney cancer. The specimen was CD4+ or CD8+ T cells sorted from blood, collected in a trial of the OX40 agonist ivuxolimab.

This CDR3 is CASSLNRGRVFVDQEAFF. The CDR3, as DNA: TGTGCCAGCAGTTTAAACAGGGGGAGGGTCTTTGTCGATCAGGAGGCTTTCTTT. The V call is TRBV27, the J call TRBJ1-1, with 8 nucleotides matching TRBD1. V was pared by 2 bases and J by 11 bases, with 22 bases of the junction left unmatched. CDR3 length: 18 amino acids. In germline, CDR1 is MNHEY, CDR2 SMNVEV (reference sequence).